The 3 T cell receptor beta chains reported below all come from one sample, sequenced in a study of CD8 T cells in ankylosing spondylitis. Whole-study results and caveats: A TCR beta motif of about 8 highly homologous variants appeared characteristic of ankylosing spondylitis blood.

Antigens for these TCRs are unknown. One entry per CDR3 protein results from TCRdb running MiXCR on the 5' RACE reads. The sample yields just under 550,000 distinct CDR3 sequences, about 13% seen once. The material sequenced was blood, either unsorted or a sorted T cell fraction (not recorded which). All receptors derive from a male donor with ankylosing spondylitis.

This clonotype was seen a few times. The chain combines TRBV6-1 with TRBJ1-1; no firm D call. The CDR3 covers 15 residues. Germline-derived CDR1 and CDR2 are MNHNS and SASEGT. V dropped 6 bases and J dropped 8 bases, with 22 bases sitting between them. As DNA, the CDR3 is TGTGCCAGCAGGGACCCCAGCGGCGGGGAGAGCGAAGCTTTCTTT. Protein product: CASRDPSGGESEAFF.

This clonotype was detected ten times or more. The rearrangement uses TRBV15 and TRBJ2-7; D is ambiguous. CDR3 length: 13 amino acids. V lost 0 bases to trimming and J lost 6 bases, with 9 bases between them. Germline assignment: CDR1 LNHNV and CDR2 YYDKDF (reference sequence). The CDR3 protein is CATSRDYNSEQYV. The CDR3 bases are TGTGCCACCAGCAGAGATTACAATTCCGAGCAGTACGTC.

The CDR3 loop reads CASSGNDRDTEAFF. CDR3 bases: TGTGCCAGCAGTGGGAATGACAGGGACACTGAAGCTTTCTTT. The chain employs TRBV12-3 or TRBV12-4 and TRBJ1-1; 7 bases match TRBD1. CDR3 length: 14 residues. Unmatched junction bases numbered 6, after V lost 5 bases and J lost 3 bases.